A selection of T cell receptor beta chains follows, all from one sample in a study of blood T cell repertoires in COVID-19. Profiled with immunoSEQ multiplex PCR; TCRdb holds only in-frame clones, not every one. The sample yields tens of thousands of clones, roughly 82% seen once. The sequenced sample consisted of peripheral blood. The receptors here all came from a human donor in a cohort sampled during active COVID-19. CDR3s leave out the opening cysteine and the closing phenylalanine or tryptophan.

v_call	j_call	cdr3_aa
TRBV6-2/TRBV6-3	TRBJ2-1	ASSRSGRSGGRI
TRBV15	TRBJ2-1	ATSRGTGTSNNEQF
TRBV11-2	TRBJ2-7	ASSQLQAHPEQY
TRBV28	TRBJ2-7	ASSTGSTRYEQY
TRBV27	TRBJ1-3	ASSPHRSGISGNTIY
TRBV4-1	TRBJ2-7	ASSQNPSGTGANEQY
TRBV28	TRBJ2-7	ASRPGPAARHEQY
TRBV21-1	TRBJ2-1	ASSRVWGFLRNEQF
TRBV5-1	TRBJ2-3	ASSLVGQGTDTQY
TRBV14	TRBJ2-7	ASSRDRVYEQY
TRBV10-3	TRBJ2-4	AISEPGQALKNIQY
TRBV24-1	TRBJ2-5	ATSDAGGTQY
TRBV2	TRBJ2-6	ASSQGQGISGANVLT
TRBV2	TRBJ2-7	ASSSLPPTGVSGEQY
TRBV28	TRBJ2-1	ASSRAGVGNEQF
TRBV7-2	TRBJ2-7	ASSLKGQGSLEQY
TRBV3-1/TRBV3-2	TRBJ1-3	ASSQEGGAPSGNTIY
TRBV28	TRBJ1-2	ASSSLEGYGYT
TRBV6-4	TRBJ1-2	ASSGGLRQSLSVPD
TRBV19	TRBJ1-1	ASSAGIYEAF
TRBV11-2	TRBJ1-2	ASSQGTHLGYT
TRBV4-1	TRBJ2-7	ASSQVDFLPGQFYEQY
TRBV3-1/TRBV3-2	TRBJ2-3	ASSQAGGPFGTDTQY
TRBV5-1	TRBJ2-3	ASWTGDADTQY
TRBV11-3	TRBJ2-3	ASSSKLAGGSTDTQY
TRBV5-4	TRBJ1-6	ASSTQAINSPLH
TRBV30	TRBJ1-2	AWSVLGLYGYT
TRBV5-1	TRBJ1-2	ASSLQGQAFSNYGYT
TRBV3-1/TRBV3-2	TRBJ2-1	ASSQWVGGVKEQF
TRBV3-1/TRBV3-2	TRBJ2-2	ASSHSTGGVGELF
TRBV6-6	TRBJ2-5	ASNVRGGEETQY
TRBV10-3	TRBJ2-7	AISGPSGGASYEQY
TRBV3-1/TRBV3-2	TRBJ2-1	ASSPLAGGYEQF
TRBV27	TRBJ2-5	ASSLSSGVAQETQY
TRBV27	TRBJ1-5	ASSLLAGGGNQPQH
TRBV9	TRBJ2-7	ASSVETGQNYEQY
TRBV9	TRBJ1-4	ASSPGRDNEKLF
TRBV28	TRBJ2-2	ASTSVPEAGELF
TRBV3-1/TRBV3-2	TRBJ1-1	ASSQTRGRLNTEAF
TRBV9	TRBJ1-2	ASSVRTALGGYT
TRBV2	TRBJ2-7	ASTGVTEQY
TRBV5-1	TRBJ1-1	ASSLGAGSGDTEAF
TRBV5-1	TRBJ2-1	ASSSTTGGSNEQF